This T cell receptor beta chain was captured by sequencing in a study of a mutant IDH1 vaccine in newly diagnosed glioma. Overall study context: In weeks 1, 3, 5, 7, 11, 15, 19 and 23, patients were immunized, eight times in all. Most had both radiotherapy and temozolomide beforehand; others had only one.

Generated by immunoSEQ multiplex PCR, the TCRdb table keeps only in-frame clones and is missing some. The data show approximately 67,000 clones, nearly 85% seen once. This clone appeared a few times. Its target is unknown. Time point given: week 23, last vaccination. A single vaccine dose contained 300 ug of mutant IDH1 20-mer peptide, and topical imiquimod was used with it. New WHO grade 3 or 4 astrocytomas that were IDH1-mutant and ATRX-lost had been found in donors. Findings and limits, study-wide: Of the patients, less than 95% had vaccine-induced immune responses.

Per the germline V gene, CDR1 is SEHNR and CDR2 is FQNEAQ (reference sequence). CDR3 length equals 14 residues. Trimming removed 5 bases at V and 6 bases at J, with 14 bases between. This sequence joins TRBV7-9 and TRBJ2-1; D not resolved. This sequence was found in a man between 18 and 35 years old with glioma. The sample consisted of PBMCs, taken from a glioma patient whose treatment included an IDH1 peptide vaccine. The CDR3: CASSEVAGLNEQFF. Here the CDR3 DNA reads TGTGCCAGCAGCGAAGTCGCAGGCCTCAATGAGCAGTTCTTC.